This entry lists 4 T cell receptor beta chains sequenced from one sample in a study of blood T cell repertoires in COVID-19. The method was immunoSEQ multiplex PCR; TCRdb's version includes in-frame clones alone and lacks a portion of them. In the table there are approximately 300,000 clones, 85% of which are singletons. The sample comprised PBMCs or T cells enriched from blood (not recorded which). These TCRs come from a woman aged 25 to 39 who had been exposed to COVID-19.

Concerning this clone: Other DNA sequences from this sample encode an identical CDR3 as well. The chain joins TRBV28 to TRBJ1-1; the match to TRBD1 covers 9 bases. This CDR3 region has 15 residues. J gave up 4 bases and V 5 bases, and 8 bases lay outside the gene matches. Germline V gives CDR1 MDHEN, CDR2 SYDVKM. The CDR3 loop is CASSLPGQGGTEAFF. CDR3 in DNA: TGTGCCAGCAGTCTTCCGGGACAGGGAGGCACTGAAGCTTTCTTT.

The V and J genes are TRBV30 and TRBJ1-4; a possible D gene is TRBD1 (5 bases). The CDR3 has 12 residues. Trimming removed 4 bases from V and 5 bases from J, with 8 bases in between. Germline V gives CDR1 GTSNPN, CDR2 SVGIG (reference sequence). DNA for the CDR3: TGTGCCTGGACAGGGTTAAATGAAAAACTGTTTTTT. This encodes CAWTGLNEKLFF.

The chain links TRBV18 to TRBJ2-1, with 7 bases fitting TRBD2. V lost 6 bases and J lost 5; bases outside the gene matches: 10. Germline V gene data show CDR1 as KGHSH and CDR2 as LQKENI. The CDR3 sequence is 15 residues long. DNA for the CDR3: TGTGCCAGCTCGGGAGGACTAGAGGCCAACAATGAGCAGTTCTTC. This gives the protein CASSGGLEANNEQFF.

The CDR3 nucleotides are TGTGCCAGCAGTTACTCGCAAGTAGACTACACCTTC. The encoded protein is CASSYSQVDYTF. The rearrangement joins TRBV6-6 to TRBJ1-2; D not certain. Trimming took off 0 bases at V and 10 bases at J, with 9 bases between the two ends. Germline V gene lookup returns CDR1 MNHNY and CDR2 SVGAGI (reference sequence). This CDR3 has 12 amino acids.